The following is a TCR beta chain sequence with its context. Germline V lookup: CDR1 MNHNY, CDR2 SVGAGI (reference sequence). The CDR3 is made up of 15 amino acids. V lost 6 bases and J 0 bases, leaving 12 bases between the germline ends. Clones were read by immunoSEQ multiplex PCR, and TCRdb kept only the in-frame ones, dropping some. The sample has almost 250,000 clones; about 89% are singletons. This sample was included in a study of blood T cell repertoires in COVID-19. Recruits, aged about 18 to 95 years, lived in 24 US areas. This sequence originates from a woman aged 25-40 years who had recovered from COVID-19. Material for sequencing was PBMCs or T cells enriched from blood (not recorded which). The chain employs TRBV6-6 and TRBJ1-5; a possible D gene is TRBD1 (6 bases). As DNA, the CDR3 is TGTGCCAGCAGGGGGGCAGGGTATAGCAATCAGCCCCAGCATTTT. This encodes CASRGAGYSNQPQHF.